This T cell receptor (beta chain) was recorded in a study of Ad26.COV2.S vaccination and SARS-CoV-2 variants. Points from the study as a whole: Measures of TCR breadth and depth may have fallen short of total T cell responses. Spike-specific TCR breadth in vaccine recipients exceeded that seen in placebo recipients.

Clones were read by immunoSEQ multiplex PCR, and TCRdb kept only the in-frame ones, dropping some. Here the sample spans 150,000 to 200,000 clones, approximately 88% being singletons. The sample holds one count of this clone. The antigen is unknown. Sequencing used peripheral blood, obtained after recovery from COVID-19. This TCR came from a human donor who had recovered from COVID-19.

This CDR3 is CSVTTNGNTIYF. For the CDR3, the DNA is TGCAGCGTTACGACAAATGGAAACACCATATATTTT. This sequence joins TRBV29-1 and TRBJ1-3; no clear D. This CDR3 has 12 amino acids. Germline loops: CDR1 SQVTM, CDR2 ANQGSEA. The V end was cut by 5 bases, the J end by 3 bases, with 8 bases between.